Given below is one T cell receptor (beta chain) in context. The data were taken from a study of blood T cell repertoires in COVID-19. Background on the study: There were acute and convalescent COVID-19 samples, and they came from the United States, Italy and Spain. The analysed material was cDNA or gDNA that came from T cells, B-cell-depleted T cells, or PBMCs.

In Seattle, patients joined the study during active infection and were tracked longitudinally. Germline CDR1 and CDR2: SGHVS and FQNEAQ. V was trimmed by 3 bases and J by 0 bases, leaving 9 bases between them. This CDR3 spans 15 amino acids. As handled by the study authors: Estimation of nucleated cell counts was performed using reference gene primer amplification. Repertoires were generated with immunoSEQ multiplex PCR, while TCRdb's copy carries only in-frame clones and drops some. For V, J and clone size, that table is used; D and trimming come from the DNA. The data hold 450,000 or so clones, with 89% observed a single time.

The rearrangement uses TRBV7-8 and TRBJ1-5; D is undetermined. The sample comprised peripheral blood. This TCR was recovered from a man aged 18 to 30 with COVID-19, enrolled during active disease. The CDR3 here is CASSFEGSSNQPQHF. The DNA for the CDR3 is TGTGCCAGCAGCTTTGAGGGTTCTAGCAATCAGCCCCAGCATTTT. The variable domain in full, completed from reference TRBV7-8 and TRBJ1-5, reads GAGVSQSPRYKVAKRGQDVALRCDPISGHVSLFWYQQALGQGPEFLTYFQNEAQLDKSGLPSDRFFAERPEGSVSTLKIQRTQQEDSAVYLCASSFEGSSNQPQHFGDGTRLSIL.